The present T cell receptor (beta chain) was sequenced within a study of blood T cells in healthy people across ages. Study-wide background: When template switching was applied, about one barcoded beta molecule was captured per two T cells.

Findings and caveats of the study: The fall in TCR beta diversity per million T cells was roughly linear with age.

Using a J-beta primer mix together with a sample-barcoded 5' primer, a second PCR was run for about 7 to 12 cycles. Each CDR3 protein gets one entry after TCRdb re-called the 5' RACE reads with MiXCR. The sample lists around 1,600,000 distinct CDR3 sequences; 35% to 45% were seen once. This clonotype was seen at least ten times. The antigen is not known. Germline CDR1 DFQATT, CDR2 SNEGSKA (reference sequence). CDR3 length: 14 amino acids. Trimming took 6 bases from V and 11 from J; bases not matched to a gene: 13. The sequencing sample was made of blood. This receptor was identified in a woman between 18 and 30 years old in good health. V gene TRBV20-1 combines with J gene TRBJ2-5, with 12 positions matching TRBD2. The CDR3 sequence is CSAPRTSGANEQYF. The CDR3 DNA follows: TGCAGTGCCCCTCGGACTAGCGGGGCGAATGAGCAGTACTTC.